This passage covers 5 T cell receptor beta chains from one sample sequenced in a study of shared clonotypes between healthy human individuals. Assay used: immunoSEQ multiplex PCR; TCRdb lists only in-frame clones, some missing. The sample lists approximately 2.5 million clones, over 85% occurring once. What was sequenced was naive CD4+ T cells sorted from blood. As for subset: CD45RA+ positively selected. All receptors come from a man younger than 35 in good health.

Note on this clone: The sample has other DNA sequences that encode this CDR3 too. This sequence joins TRBV30 and TRBJ1-2; 8 positions match TRBD1. Germline V gene data show CDR1 as GTSNPN and CDR2 as SVGIG (reference sequence). V lost 3 bases to trimming and J lost 5 bases; unmatched junction nucleotides: 5. The CDR3 is 13 residues long. CDR3 protein: CAWSGTGSYGYTF. The CDR3 DNA follows: TGTGCCTGGAGCGGGACAGGCTCTTATGGCTACACCTTC. The entire variable domain, with the rest obtained from reference TRBV30 and TRBJ1-2, is as follows: SQTIHQWPATLVQPVGSPLSLECTVEGTSNPNLYWYRQAAGRGLQLLFYSVGIGQISSEVPQNLSASRPQDRQFILSSKKLLLSDSGFYLCAWSGTGSYGYTFGSGTRLTVV.

The V call is TRBV6-6, the J call TRBJ2-7, with D maybe TRBD1 (6 bases). Germline V gene data show CDR1 as MNHNY and CDR2 as SVGAGI (reference sequence). This CDR3 is 15 amino acids long. V was trimmed by 7 bases and J by 6 bases, leaving 22 bases between them. The CDR3 DNA follows: TGTGCCAGCACTCTGACACAGGGAATATTTTCCGAGCAGTACTTC. Its translation: CASTLTQGIFSEQYF.

This clone was counted a few times. This sample includes further DNA sequences coding for the same CDR3. This chain links TRBV18 with TRBJ2-2; a possible D gene is TRBD1 (6 bases). CDR3 size: 14 residues. Germline V gene sequence: CDR1 KGHSH, CDR2 LQKENI. The V end lost 3 bases, the J end lost 3 bases, and 8 bases lay between the germline ends. CDR3 protein: CASSPPGDTGELFF. DNA for the CDR3: TGTGCCAGCTCACCGCCAGGGGACACCGGGGAGCTGTTTTTT.

The gene calls are TRBV2 and TRBJ1-6, with D possibly matching TRBD1 (5 bases). Germline V gene lookup returns CDR1 SNHLY and CDR2 FYNNEI. V was shortened by 6 bases and J by 5 bases, with 11 bases between the two germline ends. The CDR3 length is 14 residues. In DNA form, the CDR3 reads TGTGCCAGCAGACGGGACGGGAATAATTCACCCCTCCACTTT. Protein product: CASRRDGNNSPLHF.

The chain joins TRBV7-9 to TRBJ1-1, with 11 bases identical to TRBD1. The V and J ends lost 2 bases and 6 bases, in that order; junction bases with no gene match: 11. This CDR3 region has 17 residues. CDR1 is SEHNR, CDR2 FQNEAQ, per germline (reference sequence). The CDR3 DNA reads TGTGCCAGCAGCTTAAATACGGAAAGGGACAGGGGGGCTGAAGCTTTCTTT. Residues: CASSLNTERDRGAEAFF.